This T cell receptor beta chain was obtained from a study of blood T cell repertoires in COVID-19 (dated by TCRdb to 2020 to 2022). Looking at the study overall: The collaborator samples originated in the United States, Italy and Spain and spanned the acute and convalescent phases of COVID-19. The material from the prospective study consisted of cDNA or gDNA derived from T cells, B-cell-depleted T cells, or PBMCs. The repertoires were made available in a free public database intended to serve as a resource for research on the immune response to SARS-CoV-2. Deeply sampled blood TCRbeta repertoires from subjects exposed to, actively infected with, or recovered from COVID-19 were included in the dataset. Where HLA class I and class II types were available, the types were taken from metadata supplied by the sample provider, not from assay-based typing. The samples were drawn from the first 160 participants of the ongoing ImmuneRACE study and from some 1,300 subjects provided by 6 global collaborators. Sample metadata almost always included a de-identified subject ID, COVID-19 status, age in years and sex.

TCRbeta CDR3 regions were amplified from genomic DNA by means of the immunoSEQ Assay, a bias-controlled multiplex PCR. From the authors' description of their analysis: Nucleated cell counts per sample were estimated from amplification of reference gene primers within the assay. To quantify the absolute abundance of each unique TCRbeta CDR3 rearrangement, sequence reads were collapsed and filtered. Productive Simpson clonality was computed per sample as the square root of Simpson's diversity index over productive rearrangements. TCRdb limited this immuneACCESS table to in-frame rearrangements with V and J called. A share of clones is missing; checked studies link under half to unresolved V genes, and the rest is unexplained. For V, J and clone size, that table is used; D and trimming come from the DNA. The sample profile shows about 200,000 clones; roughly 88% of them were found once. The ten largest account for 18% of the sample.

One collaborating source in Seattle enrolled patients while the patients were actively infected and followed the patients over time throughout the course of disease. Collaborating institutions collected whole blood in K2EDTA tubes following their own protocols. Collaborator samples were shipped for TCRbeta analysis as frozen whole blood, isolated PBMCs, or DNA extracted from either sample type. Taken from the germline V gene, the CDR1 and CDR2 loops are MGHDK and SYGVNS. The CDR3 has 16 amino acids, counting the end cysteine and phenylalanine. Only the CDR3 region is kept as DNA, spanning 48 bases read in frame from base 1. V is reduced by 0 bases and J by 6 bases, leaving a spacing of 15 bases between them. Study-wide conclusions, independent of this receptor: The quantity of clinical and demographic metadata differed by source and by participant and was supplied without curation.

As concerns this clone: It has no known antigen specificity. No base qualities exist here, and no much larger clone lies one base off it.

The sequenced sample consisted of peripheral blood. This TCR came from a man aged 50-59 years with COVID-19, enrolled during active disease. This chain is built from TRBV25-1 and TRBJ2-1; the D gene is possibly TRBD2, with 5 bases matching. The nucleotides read TGTGCCAGCAGTGAATATTCGGCCCCGGGGATCAATGAGCAGTTCTTC. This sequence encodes CASSEYSAPGINEQFF.